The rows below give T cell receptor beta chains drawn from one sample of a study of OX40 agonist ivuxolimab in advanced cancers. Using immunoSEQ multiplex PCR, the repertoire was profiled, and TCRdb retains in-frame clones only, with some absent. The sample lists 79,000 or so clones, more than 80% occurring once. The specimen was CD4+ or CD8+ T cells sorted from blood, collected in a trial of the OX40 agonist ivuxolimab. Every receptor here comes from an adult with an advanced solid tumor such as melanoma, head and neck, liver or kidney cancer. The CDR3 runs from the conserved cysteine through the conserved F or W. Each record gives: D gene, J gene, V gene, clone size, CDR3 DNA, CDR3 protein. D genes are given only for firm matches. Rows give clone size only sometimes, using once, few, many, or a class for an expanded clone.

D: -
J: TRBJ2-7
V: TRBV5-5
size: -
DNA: TGTGCCAGCAGCCTTTCACCGTTAACAGACTACGAGCAGTACTTC
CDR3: CASSLSPLTDYEQYF

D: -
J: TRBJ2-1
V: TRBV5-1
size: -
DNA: TGCGCCAGCAGCTTGGGCACCTCTCCGGACAATGAGCAGTTCTTC
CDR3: CASSLGTSPDNEQFF

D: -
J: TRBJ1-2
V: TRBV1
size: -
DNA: TGCACCAGCAGCCAAGATAGGGACAGTGAGGGCTATGGCTACACCTTC
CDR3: CTSSQDRDSEGYGYTF

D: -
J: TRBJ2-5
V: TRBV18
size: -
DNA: TGTGCCAGCTCACCCCCAAGGGGATCAAAAGAGACCCAGTACTTC
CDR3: CASSPPRGSKETQYF

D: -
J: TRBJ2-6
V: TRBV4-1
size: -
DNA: TGCGCCAGCAGCCAAGAGGGACGGAGCTCTGGGGCCAACGTCCTGACTTTC
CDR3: CASSQEGRSSGANVLTF

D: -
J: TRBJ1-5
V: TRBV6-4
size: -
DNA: TGTGCCAGCAGGACGGGACAACCTAGCAATCAGCCCCAGCATTTT
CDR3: CASRTGQPSNQPQHF

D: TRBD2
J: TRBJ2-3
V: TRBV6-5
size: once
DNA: TGTGCCAGCAGGTTAGCGGGAGGAAGCACAGATACGCAGTATTTT
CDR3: CASRLAGGSTDTQYF

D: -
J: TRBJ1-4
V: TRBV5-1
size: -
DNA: TGCGCCAGCAGCTGGGGAGGGGGATCTCAAGCAACTAATGAAAAACTGTTTTTT
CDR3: CASSWGGGSQATNEKLFF

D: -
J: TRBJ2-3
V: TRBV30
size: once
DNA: TGTGCCTGGAGAAGGGGGTACGGAGGATCCACAGATACGCAGTATTTT
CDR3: CAWRRGYGGSTDTQYF

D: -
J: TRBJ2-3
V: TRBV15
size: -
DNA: TGTGCCACCAGAGGGGGGCAGCACACAGATACGCAGTATTTT
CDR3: CATRGGQHTDTQYF

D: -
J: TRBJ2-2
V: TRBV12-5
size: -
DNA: TGTGCTAGTGGTTCCGGTGGGGGGACCGGGGAGCTGTTTTTT
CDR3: CASGSGGGTGELFF

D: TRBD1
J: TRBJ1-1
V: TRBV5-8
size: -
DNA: TGTGCCAGCAGCTTGGTCGGGGACAGGGCGAACACTGAAGCTTTCTTT
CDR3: CASSLVGDRANTEAFF

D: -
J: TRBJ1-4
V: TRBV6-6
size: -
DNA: TGTGCCAGCAGTTACTCGATTGGTTACAGTAATGAAAAACTGTTTTTT
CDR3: CASSYSIGYSNEKLFF

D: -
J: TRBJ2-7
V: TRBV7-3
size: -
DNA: TGTGCCAGCAGCCCCCCAAAAGTGACCTCCTACGAGCAGTACTTC
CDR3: CASSPPKVTSYEQYF

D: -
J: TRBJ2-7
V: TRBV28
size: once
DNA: TGTGCCAGCAGTTCATCCGGGACCGTCGCCTCCTACGAGCAGTACTTC
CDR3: CASSSSGTVASYEQYF

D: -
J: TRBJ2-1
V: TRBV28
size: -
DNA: TGTGCCAGCAGTTTGGGGGGGGACAGATTGCAGTTCTTC
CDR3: CASSLGGDRLQFF

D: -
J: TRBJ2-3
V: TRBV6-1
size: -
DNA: TGTGCCAGCCGCGAAGGTGTCGGGACCGGCACAGATACGCAGTATTTT
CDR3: CASREGVGTGTDTQYF

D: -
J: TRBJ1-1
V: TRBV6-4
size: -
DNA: TGTGCCAGCAGGACAGAACATATGAACACTGAAGCTTTCTTT
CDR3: CASRTEHMNTEAFF

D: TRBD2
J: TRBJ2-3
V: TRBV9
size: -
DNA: TGTGCCAGCAGTGCCCTCGGGGCGGGAGGCACAGATACGCAGTATTTT
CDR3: CASSALGAGGTDTQYF

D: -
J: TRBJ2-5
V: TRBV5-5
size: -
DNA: TGTGCCAGCACCACATCAGGGAAAGAGACCCAGTACTTC
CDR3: CASTTSGKETQYF

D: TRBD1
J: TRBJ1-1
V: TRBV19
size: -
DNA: TGTGCCTATTCCGGGACAGGGTCGAACACTGAAGCTTTCTTT
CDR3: CAYSGTGSNTEAFF

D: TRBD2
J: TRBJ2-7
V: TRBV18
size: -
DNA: TGTGCCAGCTCACCAGGGCTAGCGGGAGAGGCCCACGAGCAGTACTTC
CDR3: CASSPGLAGEAHEQYF

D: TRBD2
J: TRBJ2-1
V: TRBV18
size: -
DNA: TGTGCCAGCTCACCACCCGCGGGACTAGCGGCTGAGCAGTTCTTC
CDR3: CASSPPAGLAAEQFF

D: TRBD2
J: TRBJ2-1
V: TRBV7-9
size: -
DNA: TGTGCCAGCAGTGGTAGCGGGAGTTCGAATGAGCAGTTCTTC
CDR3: CASSGSGSSNEQFF

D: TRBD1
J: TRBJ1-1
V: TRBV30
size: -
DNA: TGTGCCTGGAGGGTCCCCACTAGACAGGGTCGAACTGAAGCTTTCTTT
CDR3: CAWRVPTRQGRTEAFF

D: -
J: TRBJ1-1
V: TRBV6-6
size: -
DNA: TGTGCCACCAAGGCACATGTGAACACTGAGGCTTTCTTT
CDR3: CATKAHVNTEAFF

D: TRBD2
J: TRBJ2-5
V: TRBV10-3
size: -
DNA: TGTGCCATCAGTGAGCGGGAGGGGGAGACCCAGTACTTC
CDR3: CAISEREGETQYF

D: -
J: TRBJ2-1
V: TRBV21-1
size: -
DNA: TGTGCCAGCAGCTTTAGGAATTATGAGCAGTTCTTC
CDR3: CASSFRNYEQFF

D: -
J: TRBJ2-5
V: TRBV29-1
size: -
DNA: TGCAGCGCCCAAGGTGGTAGCGGCTACCAAGAGACCCAGTACTTC
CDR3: CSAQGGSGYQETQYF

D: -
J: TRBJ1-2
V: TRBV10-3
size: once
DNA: TGTGCCATCAGCACGAGGGAAGACTATGGCTACACCTTC
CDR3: CAISTREDYGYTF

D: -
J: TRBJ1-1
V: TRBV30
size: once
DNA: TGTGCCTGGATGAGGAGGAACACTGAAGCTTTCTTT
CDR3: CAWMRRNTEAFF

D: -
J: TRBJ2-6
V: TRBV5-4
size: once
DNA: TGTGCCAGCAGCTTGGGGGGGTCTGGGGCCAACGTCCTGACTTTC
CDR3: CASSLGGSGANVLTF

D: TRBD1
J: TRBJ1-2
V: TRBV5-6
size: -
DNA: TGTGCCAGCAGCTGGGGGGGACAGTTCTATGGCTACACCTTC
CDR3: CASSWGGQFYGYTF

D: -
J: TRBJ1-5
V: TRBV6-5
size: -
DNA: TGTGCCAGCAGTTACTCATCAGGGCCCAATCAGCCCCAGCATTTT
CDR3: CASSYSSGPNQPQHF

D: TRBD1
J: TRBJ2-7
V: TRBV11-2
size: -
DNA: TGTGCCAGCAGCTTAGATCAGGGGGTCCACGAGCAGTACTTC
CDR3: CASSLDQGVHEQYF